The 13 T cell receptor beta chains below come from one sample, sequenced in a study of blood T cell repertoires in COVID-19. Clones were sequenced by immunoSEQ multiplex PCR, and TCRdb holds only the in-frame ones, with some missing. Of about 47,000 clones in the sample, 69% were seen once. Sequencing input: peripheral blood. The receptors here all came from a man of 80 years or more with acute or convalescent COVID-19.

The chain links TRBV18 to TRBJ1-1, with D possibly matching TRBD1 (5 bases). Looked up from germline, CDR1 is KGHSH and CDR2 is LQKENI. V was pared by 6 bases and J by 3 bases, with 17 bases between. The length of the CDR3 is 15 residues. The CDR3 spells CASSRAGGEDTEAFF. The CDR3, as DNA: TGTGCCAGCTCCCGGGCGGGGGGGGAGGACACTGAAGCTTTCTTT.

The gene calls are TRBV19 and TRBJ1-5; D not resolved. The CDR3 extends over 11 amino acids. The ends were cut back, 9 bases at V and 6 bases at J, with 9 bases in the middle. Germline CDR1 reads LNHDA; CDR2 reads SQIVND (reference sequence). CDR3 nucleotide sequence: TGTGCCAGACGGGTTTGTCAGCCCCAGCATTTT. This translates into CARRVCQPQHF.

The chain combines TRBV29-1 with TRBJ1-2, with D uncertain. Germline V gene lookup returns CDR1 SQVTM and CDR2 ANQGSEA. The CDR3 is 14 residues long. Trimming pared 1 base from V and 0 bases from J, leaving 9 bases between. The CDR3 DNA is TGCAGCGTTGAAGCGTCAATAGCTAACTATGGCTACACCTTC. Translated, it gives CSVEASIANYGYTF.

CDR3 amino acids: CASSPWTGVSNQPQHF. The CDR3 DNA reads TGTGCCAGCAGCCCCTGGACAGGGGTTAGCAATCAGCCCCAGCATTTT. The rearrangement joins TRBV7-8 to TRBJ1-5, with 9 bases identical to TRBD1. Germline V gives CDR1 SGHVS, CDR2 FQNEAQ. Trimming took 5 bases from V and 0 from J; bases not matched to a gene: 5. This CDR3 has 16 residues.

The V gene is TRBV4-1, the J gene TRBJ1-4, with 10 bases matching TRBD1. V dropped 0 bases and J dropped 8; count of bases not matched to a gene: 6. Germline loops: CDR1 MGHRA, CDR2 YSYEKL. This CDR3 is built from 16 residues. Here the CDR3 reads CASSQDRQGAGEKLFF. The CDR3, as DNA: TGCGCCAGCAGCCAAGACCGACAGGGGGCGGGAGAAAAACTGTTTTTT.

This chain connects TRBV7-2 to TRBJ2-3, with 7 bases fitting TRBD1. The CDR3 is made up of 15 amino acids. Germline CDR1 SGHTA, CDR2 FQGNSA. Trimming at V came to 5 bases and at J to 2 bases, leaving 7 bases not matched to a gene. The CDR3 sequence is CASSKGGPNTDTQYF. CDR3 nucleotide sequence: TGTGCCAGCAGCAAAGGGGGCCCTAACACAGATACGCAGTATTTT.

This clone occurred a few times. The chain has TRBV11-2 and TRBJ2-5; maybe TRBD2 (5 bases). This CDR3 region has 13 residues. CDR1 and CDR2 (germline): SGHAT, FQNNGV. The V gene lost 0 bases and the J gene lost 5 bases, with 7 bases spanning the gap. The CDR3 bases are TGTGCCAGCAGCTTAGAGAGGGTGGAGACCCAGTACTTC. It encodes CASSLERVETQYF.

This clone occurred a few times. The chain employs TRBV5-1 and TRBJ2-7; 10 bases are a match to TRBD1. Germline CDR1 SGHRS, CDR2 YFSETQ. This CDR3 has 16 residues. V gave up 3 bases and J gave up 2 bases; unmatched junction bases: 8. The CDR3 DNA sequence: TGCGCCAGCAGCTCGGGCGGGACAGGGGTTACCTACGAGCAGTACTTC. Translated: CASSSGGTGVTYEQYF.

The rearrangement uses TRBV6-5 and TRBJ1-2; 7 bases are a match to TRBD1. CDR1 and CDR2 from the germline V gene are MNHEY and SVGAGI. J was trimmed by 4 bases and V by 6 bases; bases with no gene match: 11. The CDR3 covers 15 residues. CDR3 DNA: TGTGCCAGCAGCCGTGACAGGGACCTGTCCTATGGCTACACCTTC. Translation gives CASSRDRDLSYGYTF.

The genes are TRBV30 and TRBJ1-5; no clear D gene. The CDR3 has 15 amino acids. The V end was cut by 3 bases, the J end by 1 base, with 13 bases between. CDR1 GTSNPN and CDR2 SVGIG come from the germline V gene (reference sequence). CDR3: CAWSRGIRSNQPQHF. The CDR3 DNA reads as TGTGCCTGGAGCCGCGGGATAAGGAGCAATCAGCCCCAGCATTTT. Using reference TRBV30 and TRBJ1-5 for the parts outside the CDR3, the full variable domain is SQTIHQWPATLVQPVGSPLSLECTVEGTSNPNLYWYRQAAGRGLQLLFYSVGIGQISSEVPQNLSASRPQDRQFILSSKKLLLSDSGFYLCAWSRGIRSNQPQHFGDGTRLSIL.

The V and J genes are TRBV6-1 and TRBJ2-2, with D possibly TRBD1 on 6 matching bases. The germline V and J ends were trimmed by 4 bases and 1 base, with 19 bases remaining between them. This CDR3 has 18 residues. The V gene's germline CDR1 is MNHNS and CDR2 SASEGT. CDR3 nucleotide sequence: TGTGCCAGCAGTGGCCATGGGACATTAAGTAAGAACACCGGGGAGCTGTTTTTT. It specifies CASSGHGTLSKNTGELFF.

The rearrangement joins TRBV5-6 to TRBJ1-6, with TRBD1 identical over 8 bases. Germline V gene sequence: CDR1 SGHDT, CDR2 YYEEEE. The J segment lost 7 bases and the V segment lost 0 bases, leaving 3 bases of the junction unmatched. This CDR3 comprises 15 residues. The CDR3 region is CASSLGQGRNSPLHF. Here the CDR3 DNA reads TGTGCCAGCAGCTTGGGACAGGGGCGAAATTCACCCCTCCACTTT.

This clone appeared a few times. The rearrangement links TRBV9 to TRBJ1-1, with unresolved D. The CDR3 totals 15 residues. The germline gives CDR1 SGDLS, CDR2 YYNGEE. Trimming stripped 0 bases from V and 8 bases from J, with 17 bases between. The DNA for the CDR3 is TGTGCCAGCAGCGTAGAACTAGGGATGGAAGTAGAAGCTTTCTTT. Translation gives CASSVELGMEVEAFF.